A selection of T cell receptor beta chains follows, all from one sample in a study of CD8 T cells in ankylosing spondylitis. TCRdb re-called the 5' RACE reads through MiXCR, storing one row per CDR3 protein. The data contain roughly 700,000 distinct CDR3 sequences, 15% to 20% of them seen just once; the ten biggest clones take up around 19%. The sample was blood, either unsorted or a sorted T cell fraction (not recorded which). Receptor source: a male donor with ankylosing spondylitis. CDR3s include the opening cysteine and the closing phenylalanine or tryptophan. Each record gives: D gene, CDR3 length, V gene, clone size, J gene, CDR3 protein, CDR3 DNA. D genes are given only for firm matches. The size field is filled for only some rows; it gives once, few, many or a size class.

>.|15|TRBV4-2|few|TRBJ1-2
CASSQDPDSNYGYTF
TGTGCCAGCAGCCAAGATCCGGATTCTAACTATGGCTACACCTTC
>TRBD1|15|TRBV12-3/TRBV12-4|.|TRBJ2-5
CASSTSRDRQETQYF
TGTGCCAGCAGTACCTCAAGGGACAGGCAAGAGACCCAGTACTTC
>.|14|TRBV6-5|few|TRBJ1-1
CASSTDRLGTEAFF
TGTGCCAGCAGTACCGACAGGTTGGGCACTGAAGCTTTCTTT
>TRBD2|15|TRBV11-2|.|TRBJ2-1
CASSWPGLAGGPEFF
TGTGCCAGCAGCTGGCCGGGACTAGCGGGGGGGCCGGAGTTCTTC
>TRBD1|12|TRBV29-1|few|TRBJ2-5
CSVTGVGETQYF
TGCAGCGTCACAGGGGTCGGAGAGACCCAGTACTTC
>.|15|TRBV3-1|once|TRBJ2-3
CASRAGASGADTQYF
TGTGCCAGCAGGGCGGGGGCCTCGGGGGCAGATACGCAGTATTTT
>.|16|TRBV27|few|TRBJ2-7
CASSLALVTEFYEQYF
TGTGCCAGCAGTTTAGCGCTCGTGACGGAATTCTACGAGCAGTACTTC
>.|13|TRBV12-3/TRBV12-4|few|TRBJ1-1
CASTMGGSTEAFF
TGTGCCAGCACAATGGGGGGTAGCACTGAAGCTTTCTTT
>.|14|TRBV14|few|TRBJ1-3
CASSRDVGGNTIYF
TGTGCCAGCAGCCGTGACGTAGGTGGAAACACCATATATTTT
>.|14|TRBV9|few|TRBJ2-1
CASSVEFLSPEQFF
TGTGCCAGCAGCGTAGAGTTCCTCTCTCCGGAGCAGTTCTTC
>TRBD2|14|TRBV20-1|.|TRBJ2-3
CSAALAGIVDTQYF
TGCAGTGCCGCCCTAGCGGGAATTGTAGATACGCAGTATTTT
>.|18|TRBV12-3/TRBV12-4|few|TRBJ2-3
CASSFRRYEAGPTDTQYF
TGTGCCAGCAGTTTCCGGAGATATGAGGCGGGACCCACAGATACGCAGTATTTT
>.|14|TRBV7-9|few|TRBJ2-7
CASSLEVLDSKQYF
TGTGCCAGCAGCTTAGAGGTGTTGGACAGCAAGCAGTACTTC
>.|14|TRBV28|few|TRBJ1-2
CASSAPGSPYGYTF
TGTGCCAGCAGTGCCCCAGGGAGCCCCTATGGCTACACCTTC